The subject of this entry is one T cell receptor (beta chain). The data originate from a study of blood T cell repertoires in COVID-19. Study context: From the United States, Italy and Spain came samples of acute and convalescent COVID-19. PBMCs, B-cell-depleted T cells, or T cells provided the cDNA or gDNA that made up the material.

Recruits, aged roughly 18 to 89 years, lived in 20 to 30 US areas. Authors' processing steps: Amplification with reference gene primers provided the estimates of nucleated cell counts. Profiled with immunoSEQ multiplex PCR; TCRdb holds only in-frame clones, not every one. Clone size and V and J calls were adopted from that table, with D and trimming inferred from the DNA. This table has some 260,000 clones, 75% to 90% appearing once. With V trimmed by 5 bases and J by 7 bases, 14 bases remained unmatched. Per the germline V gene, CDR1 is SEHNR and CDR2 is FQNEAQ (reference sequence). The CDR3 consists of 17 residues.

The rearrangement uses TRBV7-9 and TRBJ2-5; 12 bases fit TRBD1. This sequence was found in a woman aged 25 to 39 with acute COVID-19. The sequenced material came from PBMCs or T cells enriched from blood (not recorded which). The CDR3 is CASSPGTGGSGVGTQYF. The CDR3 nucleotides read TGTGCCAGCAGCCCCGGGACAGGGGGCAGCGGGGTTGGGACCCAGTACTTC.